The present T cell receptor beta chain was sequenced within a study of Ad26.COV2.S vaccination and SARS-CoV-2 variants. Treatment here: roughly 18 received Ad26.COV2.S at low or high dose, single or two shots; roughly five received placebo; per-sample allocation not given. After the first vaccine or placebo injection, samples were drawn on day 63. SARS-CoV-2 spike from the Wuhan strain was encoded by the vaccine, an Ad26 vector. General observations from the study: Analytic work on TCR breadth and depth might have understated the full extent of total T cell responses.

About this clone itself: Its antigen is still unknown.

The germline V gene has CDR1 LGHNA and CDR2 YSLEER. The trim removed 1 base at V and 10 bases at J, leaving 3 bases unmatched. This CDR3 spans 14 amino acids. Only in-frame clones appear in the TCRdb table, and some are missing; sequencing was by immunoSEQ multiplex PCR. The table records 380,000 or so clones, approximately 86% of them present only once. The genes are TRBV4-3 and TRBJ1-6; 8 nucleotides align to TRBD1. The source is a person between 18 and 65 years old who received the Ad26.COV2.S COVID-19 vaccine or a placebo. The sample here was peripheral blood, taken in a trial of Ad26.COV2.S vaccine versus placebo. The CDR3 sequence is CASSQGTGMSPLHF. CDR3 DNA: TGCGCCAGCAGCCAAGGGACAGGGATGTCACCCCTCCACTTT.